This T cell receptor (beta chain) was obtained from a study of blood T cell repertoires in COVID-19. Overall study: The origin of the acute and convalescent COVID-19 samples was the United States, Italy and Spain.

Per the study methods: From reference gene primer amplification, estimates of nucleated cell counts were derived. Only in-frame clones appear in the TCRdb table, and some are missing; sequencing was by immunoSEQ multiplex PCR. That table gives V, J and clone size, and the DNA gave D and trimming. In the table there are hundreds of thousands of clones, 82% of which are singletons. The ends lost 2 bases at V and 9 bases at J; junction bases unmatched: 5. The germline CDR1 and CDR2 sequences are MNHEY and SVGAGI. The CDR3 runs to 15 residues. The chain uses TRBV6-5 and TRBJ1-6, with 9 bases fitting TRBD1. The clonotype originates from a woman older than 75 with active or convalescent COVID-19. The specimen was peripheral blood. The DNA for the CDR3 is TGTGCCAGCAGTTACCTGGACAGGGGCCGTTCACCCCTCCACTTT. As protein: CASSYLDRGRSPLHF.